This T cell receptor (beta chain) stems from a study of neoadjuvant nivolumab and ipilimumab in lung cancer. General observations from the study: TCR richness and clonality were higher in tumors than adjacent uninvolved lung. Only two of four nivolumab-treated tumors gained richness and clonality by surgery.

Measured with immunoSEQ multiplex PCR; TCRdb has only the in-frame clones, and not every one. The sample consists of 7,000 to 9,000 clones, approximately 85% of them appearing once. A word on this clone: Its specificity is unknown.

The ends were cut back, 5 bases at V and 5 bases at J, with 7 bases in the middle. The CDR3 is 13 residues long. CDR1 and CDR2 (germline): ENHRY, SYGVKD. The sample here was tumor tissue, taken after neoadjuvant nivolumab, alone or with ipilimumab, at or shortly before surgery. The TCR comes from an adult with non-small cell lung cancer. The V call is TRBV10-3, the J call TRBJ1-6, with D unclear. The CDR3 coding sequence is TGTGCCATCAGTACAGAAAATAATTCACCCCTCCACTTT. Translating it yields CAISTENNSPLHF.